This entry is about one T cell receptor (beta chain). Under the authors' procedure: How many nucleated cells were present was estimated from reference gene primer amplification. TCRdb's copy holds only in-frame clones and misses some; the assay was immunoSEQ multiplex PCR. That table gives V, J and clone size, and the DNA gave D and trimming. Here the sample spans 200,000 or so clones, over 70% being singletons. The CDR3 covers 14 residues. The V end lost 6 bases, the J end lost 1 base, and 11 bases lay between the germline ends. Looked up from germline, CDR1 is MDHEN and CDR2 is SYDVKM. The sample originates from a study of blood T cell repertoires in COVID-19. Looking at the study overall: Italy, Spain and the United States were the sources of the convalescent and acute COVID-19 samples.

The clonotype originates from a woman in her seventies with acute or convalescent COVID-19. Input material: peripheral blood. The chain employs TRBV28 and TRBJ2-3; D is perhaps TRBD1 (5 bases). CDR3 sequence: CASRGPPRTDTQYF. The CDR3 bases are TGTGCCAGCAGGGGGCCACCCCGCACAGATACGCAGTATTTT.